This T cell receptor beta chain came from a study of blood T cell repertoires in COVID-19. The CDR3 consists of 14 residues. The germline V gene encodes CDR1 MNHEY and CDR2 SVGAGI. The junction had 7 bases not matched to a gene; V was cut back by 6 bases and J by 6 bases. Assay used: immunoSEQ multiplex PCR; TCRdb lists only in-frame clones, some missing. Of about 140,000 clones in the sample, about 80% were seen once. The J gene is TRBJ1-4, the V gene TRBV6-5; 7 bases line up with TRBD1. This clonotype originated in a human donor in a cohort sampled during active COVID-19. Sequenced input: peripheral blood. The CDR3 spells CASSDTGEDEKLFF. The DNA of the CDR3 is TGTGCCAGCAGCGACACAGGGGAGGATGAAAAACTGTTTTTT.